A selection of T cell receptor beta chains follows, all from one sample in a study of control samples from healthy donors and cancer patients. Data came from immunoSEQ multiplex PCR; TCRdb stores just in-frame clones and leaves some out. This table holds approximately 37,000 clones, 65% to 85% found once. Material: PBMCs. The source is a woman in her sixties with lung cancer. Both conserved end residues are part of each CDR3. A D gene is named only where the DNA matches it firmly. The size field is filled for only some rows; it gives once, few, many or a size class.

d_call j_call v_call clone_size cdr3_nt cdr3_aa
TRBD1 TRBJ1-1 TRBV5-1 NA TGCGCCAGCAGCTCCAGCCCCGGGACAGCAAACACTGAAGCTTTCTTT CASSSSPGTANTEAFF
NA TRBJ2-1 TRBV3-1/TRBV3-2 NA TGTGCCAGCAGCCAAGTGTACGGTGAGCAGTTCTTC CASSQVYGEQFF
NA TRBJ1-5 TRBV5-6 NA TGTGCCAGCAGCGGTGAACGAGACAATCAGCCCCAGCATTTT CASSGERDNQPQHF
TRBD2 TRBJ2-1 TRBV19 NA TGTGCCAGTACCCAGGCTGCAGAAGGACTAGCGGGGGGGGTTCCCTACAATGAGCAGTTCTTC CASTQAAEGLAGGVPYNEQFF
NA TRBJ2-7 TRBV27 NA TGTGCCAGCAGTTTACTTTCCGAGCAGTACTTC CASSLLSEQYF
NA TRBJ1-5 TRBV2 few TGTGCCAGCAGCGGGCCACAGCGGAATCAGCCCCAGCATTTT CASSGPQRNQPQHF
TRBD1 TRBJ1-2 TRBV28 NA TGTGCCAGCAGTTCGGGACAGGGGATTTATGGCTACACCTTC CASSSGQGIYGYTF
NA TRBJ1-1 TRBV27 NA TGTGCCAGCAGTCATTTGGGGACTGAAGCTTTCTTT CASSHLGTEAFF
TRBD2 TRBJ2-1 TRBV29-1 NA TGCAGCGTTGGAGCAGCGGGGGCGGGAAATGAGCAGTTCTTC CSVGAAGAGNEQFF
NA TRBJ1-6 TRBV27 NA TGTGCCAGCAGTTTATATAAGGGGGTAGATTCACCCCTCCACTTT CASSLYKGVDSPLHF
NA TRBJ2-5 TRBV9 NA TGTGCCAGCAGCTCGCAACGGGAGACCCAGTACTTC CASSSQRETQYF
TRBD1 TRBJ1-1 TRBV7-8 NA TGTGCCAGCAGCAGACAGGGCGGAACCACTGAAGCTTTCTTT CASSRQGGTTEAFF
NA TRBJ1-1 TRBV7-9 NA TGTGCCAGCAGCTCCGTATCCACTGAAGCTTTCTTT CASSSVSTEAFF
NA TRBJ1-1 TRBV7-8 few TGTGCCAGCACTTCGTCTGGAGGTGCCGGGACTGAAGCTTTCTTT CASTSSGGAGTEAFF
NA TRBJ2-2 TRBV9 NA TGTGCCAGCAGCGTGAACACCGGGGAGCTGTTTTTT CASSVNTGELFF
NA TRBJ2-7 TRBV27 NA TGTGCCAGCAAAAGCCTGACCGTTAGCTCCTACGAGCAGTACTTC CASKSLTVSSYEQYF
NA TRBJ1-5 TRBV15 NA TGTGCCACCAGCAGAAGGACCTCGGGGAATCAGCCCCAGCATTTT CATSRRTSGNQPQHF